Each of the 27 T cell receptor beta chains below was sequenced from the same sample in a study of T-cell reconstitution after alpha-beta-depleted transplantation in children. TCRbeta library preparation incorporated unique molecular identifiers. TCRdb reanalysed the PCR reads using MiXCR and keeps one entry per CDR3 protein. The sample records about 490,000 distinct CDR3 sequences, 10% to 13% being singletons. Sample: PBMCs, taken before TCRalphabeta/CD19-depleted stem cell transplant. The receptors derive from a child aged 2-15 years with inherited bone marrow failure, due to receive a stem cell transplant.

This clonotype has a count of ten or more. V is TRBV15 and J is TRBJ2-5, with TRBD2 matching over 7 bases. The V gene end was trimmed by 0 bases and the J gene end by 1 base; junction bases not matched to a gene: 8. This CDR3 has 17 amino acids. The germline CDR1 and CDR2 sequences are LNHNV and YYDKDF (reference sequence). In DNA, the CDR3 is TGTGCCACCAGCAGAGAAGCTATCGGGAGGACCCAAGAGACCCAGTACTTC. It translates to CATSREAIGRTQETQYF.

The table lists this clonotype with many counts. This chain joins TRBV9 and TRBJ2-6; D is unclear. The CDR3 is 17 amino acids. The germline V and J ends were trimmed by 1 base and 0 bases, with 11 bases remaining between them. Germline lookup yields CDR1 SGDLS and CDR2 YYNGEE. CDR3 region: CASSVTQHYSGANVLTF. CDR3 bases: TGTGCCAGCAGCGTAACCCAACACTACTCTGGGGCCAACGTCCTGACTTTC.

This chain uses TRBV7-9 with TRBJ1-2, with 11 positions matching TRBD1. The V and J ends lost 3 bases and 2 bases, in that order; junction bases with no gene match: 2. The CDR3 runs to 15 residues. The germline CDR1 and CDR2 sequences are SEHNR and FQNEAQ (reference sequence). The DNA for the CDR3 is TGTGCCAGCAGCTTCGGGGACAGGGGGAACTATGGCTACACCTTC. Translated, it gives CASSFGDRGNYGYTF.

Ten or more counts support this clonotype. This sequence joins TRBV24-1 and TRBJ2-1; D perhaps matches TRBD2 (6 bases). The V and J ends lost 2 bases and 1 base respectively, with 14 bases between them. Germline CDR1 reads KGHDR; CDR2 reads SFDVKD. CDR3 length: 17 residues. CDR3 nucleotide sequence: TGTGCCACCAGTGATTCTCGCCGGGGGTGGTCCTACAATGAGCAGTTCTTC. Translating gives CATSDSRRGWSYNEQFF.

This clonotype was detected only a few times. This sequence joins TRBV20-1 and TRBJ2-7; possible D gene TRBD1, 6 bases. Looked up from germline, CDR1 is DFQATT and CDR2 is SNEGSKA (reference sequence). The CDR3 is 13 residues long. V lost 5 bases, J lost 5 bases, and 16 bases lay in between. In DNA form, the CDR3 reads TGCAGTGCTTATGGACAGCCGGGGCACGAGCAGTACTTC. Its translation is CSAYGQPGHEQYF.

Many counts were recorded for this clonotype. The CDR3 coding sequence is TGCGCCAGCAGCTTGTATGGAGCGGGAGGGGAGGACACCGGGGAGCTGTTTTTT. Its protein is CASSLYGAGGEDTGELFF. The chain recombines TRBV5-1 with TRBJ2-2; 10 bases agree with TRBD2. The junction had 9 bases not matched to a gene; V was cut back by 1 base and J by 3 bases. The CDR3 loop spans 18 amino acids. Germline V CDR1 and CDR2: SGHRS, YFSETQ.

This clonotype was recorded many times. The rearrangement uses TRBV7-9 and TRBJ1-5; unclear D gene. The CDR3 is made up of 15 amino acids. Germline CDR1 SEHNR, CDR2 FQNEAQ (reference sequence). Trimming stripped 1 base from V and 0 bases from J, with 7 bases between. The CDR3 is CASSLGEHSNQPQHF. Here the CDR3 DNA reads TGTGCCAGCAGCTTAGGGGAGCATAGCAATCAGCCCCAGCATTTT. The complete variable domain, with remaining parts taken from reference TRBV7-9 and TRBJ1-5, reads DTGVSQNPRHKITKRGQNVTFRCDPISEHNRLYWYRQTLGQGPEFLTYFQNEAQLEKSRLLSDRFSAERPKGSFSTLEIQRTEQGDSAMYLCASSLGEHSNQPQHFGDGTRLSIL.

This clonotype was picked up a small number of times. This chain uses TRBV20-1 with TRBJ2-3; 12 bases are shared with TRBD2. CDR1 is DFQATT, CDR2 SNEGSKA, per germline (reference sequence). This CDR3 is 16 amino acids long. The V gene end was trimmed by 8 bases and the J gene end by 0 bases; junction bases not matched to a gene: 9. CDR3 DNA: TGCAGTCCCTGGACTAGCGGGACGCCTAGCACAGATACGCAGTATTTT. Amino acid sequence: CSPWTSGTPSTDTQYF.

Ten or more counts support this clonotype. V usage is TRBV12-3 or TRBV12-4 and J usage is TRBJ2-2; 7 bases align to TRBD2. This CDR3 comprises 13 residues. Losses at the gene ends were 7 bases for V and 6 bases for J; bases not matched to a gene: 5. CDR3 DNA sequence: TGTGCCAGCAACGCGGGGGAGTCCGGGGAGCTGTTTTTT. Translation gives CASNAGESGELFF.

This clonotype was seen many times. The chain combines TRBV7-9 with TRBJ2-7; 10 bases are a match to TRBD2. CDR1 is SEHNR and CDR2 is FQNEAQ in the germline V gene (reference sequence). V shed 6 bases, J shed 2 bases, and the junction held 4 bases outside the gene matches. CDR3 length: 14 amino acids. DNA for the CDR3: TGTGCCAGCAGTCCTAGCGGGAGTCCCTACGAGCAGTACTTC. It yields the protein CASSPSGSPYEQYF.

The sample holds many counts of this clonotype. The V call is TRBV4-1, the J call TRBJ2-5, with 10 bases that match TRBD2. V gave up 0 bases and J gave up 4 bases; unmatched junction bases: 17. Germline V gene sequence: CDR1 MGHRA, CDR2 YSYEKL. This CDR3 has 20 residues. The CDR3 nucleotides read TGCGCCAGCAGCCAAGATAGGGTGGGTAGCGGGAGGTTCCGGCGAGAGACCCAGTACTTC. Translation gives CASSQDRVGSGRFRRETQYF.

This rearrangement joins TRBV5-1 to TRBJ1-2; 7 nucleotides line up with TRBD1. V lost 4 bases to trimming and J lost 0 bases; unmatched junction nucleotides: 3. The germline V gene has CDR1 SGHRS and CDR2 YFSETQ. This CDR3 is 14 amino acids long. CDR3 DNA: TGCGCCAGCAGCGCGGGACAGTCTAACTATGGCTACACCTTC. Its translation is CASSAGQSNYGYTF.

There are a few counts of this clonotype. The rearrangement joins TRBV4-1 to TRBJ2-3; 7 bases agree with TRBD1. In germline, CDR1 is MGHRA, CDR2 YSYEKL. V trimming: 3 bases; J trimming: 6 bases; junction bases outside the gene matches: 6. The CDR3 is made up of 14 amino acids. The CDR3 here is CASSHRDRGDTQYF. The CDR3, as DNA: TGCGCCAGCAGCCATCGGGACAGAGGGGATACGCAGTATTTT.

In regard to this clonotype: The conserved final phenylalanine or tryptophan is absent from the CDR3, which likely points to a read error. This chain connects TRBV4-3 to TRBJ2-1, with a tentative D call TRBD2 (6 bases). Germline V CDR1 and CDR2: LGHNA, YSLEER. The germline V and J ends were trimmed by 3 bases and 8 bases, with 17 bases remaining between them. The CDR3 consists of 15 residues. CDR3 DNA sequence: TGCGCCAGCAGCCATCTTGCGGCAGCGGGCGATGAGCAGTTCATC. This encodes CASSHLAAAGDEQFI.

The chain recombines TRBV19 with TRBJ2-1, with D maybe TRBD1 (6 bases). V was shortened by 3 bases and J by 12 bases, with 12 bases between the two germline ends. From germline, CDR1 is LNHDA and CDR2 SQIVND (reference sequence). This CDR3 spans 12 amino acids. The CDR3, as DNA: TGTGCCAGTAGTATCCCGCAGGGGAGGCAGTTCTTC. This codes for CASSIPQGRQFF.

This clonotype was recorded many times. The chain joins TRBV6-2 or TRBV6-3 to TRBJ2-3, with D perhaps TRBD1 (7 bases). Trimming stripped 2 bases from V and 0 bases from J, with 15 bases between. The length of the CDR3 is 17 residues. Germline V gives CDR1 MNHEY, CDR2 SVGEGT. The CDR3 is CASSYPGDSASTDTQYF. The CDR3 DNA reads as TGTGCCAGCAGTTACCCGGGGGACAGCGCCAGCACAGATACGCAGTATTTT.

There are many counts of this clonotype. The CDR3 DNA sequence: TGCAGCGTTGATGGTAGTGGGGACGTTGGGTTCCCTAACTATGGCTACACCTTC. Translation gives CSVDGSGDVGFPNYGYTF. V gene TRBV29-1 combines with J gene TRBJ1-2; a possible D gene is TRBD1 (5 bases). The CDR3 extends over 18 amino acids. Germline CDR1 and CDR2: SQVTM and ANQGSEA. Trimming took 3 bases from V and 0 from J, leaving 23 bases between them.

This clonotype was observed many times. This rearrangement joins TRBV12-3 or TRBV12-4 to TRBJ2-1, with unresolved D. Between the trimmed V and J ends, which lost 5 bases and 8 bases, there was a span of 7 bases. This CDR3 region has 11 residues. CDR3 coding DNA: TGTGCCAGCAGTGAGAGCTATGAGCAGTTCTTC. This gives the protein CASSESYEQFF.

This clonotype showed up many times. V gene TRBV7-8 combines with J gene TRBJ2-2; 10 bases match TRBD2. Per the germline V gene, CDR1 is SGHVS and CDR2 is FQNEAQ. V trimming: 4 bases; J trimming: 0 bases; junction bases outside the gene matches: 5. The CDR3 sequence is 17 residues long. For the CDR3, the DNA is TGTGCCAGCAGCTCGCATCTAGCGGGAGCGAACACCGGGGAGCTGTTTTTT. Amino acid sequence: CASSSHLAGANTGELFF.

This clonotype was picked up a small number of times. CDR3 nucleotide sequence: TGTGCCAGCAGTTTATCCCGTCCCAGCGGGGAGACCCAGTACTTC. It specifies CASSLSRPSGETQYF. The gene calls are TRBV27 and TRBJ2-5; TRBD2 is a possible D gene (6 bases). Germline lookup yields CDR1 MNHEY and CDR2 SMNVEV (reference sequence). The CDR3 is 15 residues long. Trimming removed 0 bases at V and 5 bases at J, with 13 bases between.

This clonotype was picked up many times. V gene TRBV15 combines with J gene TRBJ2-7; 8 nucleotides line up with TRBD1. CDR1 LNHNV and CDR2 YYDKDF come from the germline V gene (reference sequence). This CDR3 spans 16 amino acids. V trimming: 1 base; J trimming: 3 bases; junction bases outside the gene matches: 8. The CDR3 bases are TGTGCCACCAGCAGAGGGGGACAGGTCTGGGGCTACGAGCAGTACTTC. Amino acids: CATSRGGQVWGYEQYF. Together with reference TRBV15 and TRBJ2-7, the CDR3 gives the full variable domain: DAMVIQNPRYQVTQFGKPVTLSCSQTLNHNVMYWYQQKSSQAPKLLFHYYDKDFNNEADTPDNFQSRRPNTSFCFLDIRSPGLGDTAMYLCATSRGGQVWGYEQYFGPGTRLTVT.

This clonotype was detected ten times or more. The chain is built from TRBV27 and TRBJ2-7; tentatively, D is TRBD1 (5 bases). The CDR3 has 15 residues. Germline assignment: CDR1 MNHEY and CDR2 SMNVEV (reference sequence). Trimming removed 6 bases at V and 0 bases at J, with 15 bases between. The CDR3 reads CASRPPDSVSYEQYF. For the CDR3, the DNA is TGTGCCAGCAGACCCCCCGACAGCGTCTCCTACGAGCAGTACTTC.

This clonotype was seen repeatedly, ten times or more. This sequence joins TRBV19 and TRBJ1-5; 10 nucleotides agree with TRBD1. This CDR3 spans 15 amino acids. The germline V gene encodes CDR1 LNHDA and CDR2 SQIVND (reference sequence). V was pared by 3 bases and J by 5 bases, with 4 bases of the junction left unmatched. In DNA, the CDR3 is TGTGCCAGTAGTATTGGGGACAGGGGCTATCAGCCCCAGCATTTT. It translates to CASSIGDRGYQPQHF.

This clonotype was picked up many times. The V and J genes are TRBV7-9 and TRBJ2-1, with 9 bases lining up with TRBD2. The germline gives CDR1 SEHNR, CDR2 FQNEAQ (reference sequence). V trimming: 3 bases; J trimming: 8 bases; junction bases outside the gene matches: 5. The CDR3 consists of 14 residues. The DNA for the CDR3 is TGTGCCAGCAGCTTTAGCGGGGGTTGGGATGAGCAGTTCTTC. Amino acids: CASSFSGGWDEQFF.

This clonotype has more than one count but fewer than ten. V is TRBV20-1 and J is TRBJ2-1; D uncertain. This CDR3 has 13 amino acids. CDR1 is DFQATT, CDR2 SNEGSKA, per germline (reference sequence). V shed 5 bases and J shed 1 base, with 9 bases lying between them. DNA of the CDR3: TGCAGTGCTCCAGGCCCTTCCTACAATGAGCAGTTCTTC. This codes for CSAPGPSYNEQFF.

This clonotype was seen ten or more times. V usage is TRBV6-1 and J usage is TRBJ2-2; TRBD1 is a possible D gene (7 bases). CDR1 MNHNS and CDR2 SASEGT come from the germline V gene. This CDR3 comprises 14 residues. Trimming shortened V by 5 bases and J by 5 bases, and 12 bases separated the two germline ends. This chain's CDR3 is CASSPAGGTGELFF. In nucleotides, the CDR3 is TGTGCCAGCAGTCCCGCAGGGGGGACCGGGGAGCTGTTTTTT.

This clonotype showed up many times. For the CDR3, the DNA is TGTGCCAGCAGCGTTTGGACAGAATCGAGCACAGATACGCAGTATTTT. Translated, it gives CASSVWTESSTDTQYF. The J gene is TRBJ2-3, the V gene TRBV9; D is perhaps TRBD1 (6 bases). V lost 2 bases, J lost 0 bases, and 13 bases lay in between. From germline, CDR1 is SGDLS and CDR2 YYNGEE. This CDR3 contains 16 residues.